What follows are 30 T cell receptor beta chains derived from one specimen sequenced in a study of control samples from healthy donors and cancer patients. Here immunoSEQ multiplex PCR was the method, and the copy in TCRdb shows in-frame clones only, minus some. The table has about 120,000 clones, roughly nine tenths seen once. Sequenced material: blood. Receptors were obtained from a man between 50 and 59 years old in good health.

This clone occurred once. This chain joins TRBV24-1 and TRBJ1-1; 12 nucleotides match TRBD1. V dropped 12 bases and J dropped 4; count of bases not matched to a gene: 14. The length of the CDR3 is 16 residues. Germline loops: CDR1 KGHDR, CDR2 SFDVKD. The CDR3 coding sequence is TGTGCCTTCCAAGGGGGGGACAGGGGGCCGAGCACTGAAGCTTTCTTT. It encodes CAFQGGDRGPSTEAFF.

The V gene is TRBV7-2, the J gene TRBJ1-2; maybe TRBD1 (6 bases). There are 13 residues in the CDR3. CDR1 is SGHTA and CDR2 is FQGNSA in the germline V gene. V shed 0 bases and J shed 8 bases, with 10 bases lying between them. This CDR3 reads CASSLADRRGYTF. The CDR3, as DNA: TGTGCCAGCAGCTTAGCGGACAGAAGAGGCTACACCTTC.

The chain links TRBV5-6 to TRBJ2-1; 10 bases fit TRBD2. The CDR3 loop spans 15 amino acids. V was pared by 1 base and J by 10 bases, with 8 bases of the junction left unmatched. Germline CDR1 reads SGHDT; CDR2 reads YYEEEE. CDR3 DNA: TGTGCCAGCAGCTTGCGGGCTAGCGGGGGCCGGGAGCAGTTCTTC. Amino acid sequence: CASSLRASGGREQFF. Supplemented by reference TRBV5-6 and TRBJ2-1, the full variable domain reads DAGVTQSPTHLIKTRGQQVTLRCSPKSGHDTVSWYQQALGQGPQFIFQYYEEEERQRGNFPDRFSGHQFPNYSSELNVNALLLGDSALYLCASSLRASGGREQFFGPGTRLTVL.

The chain is built from TRBV20-1 and TRBJ2-3; 7 nucleotides agree with TRBD1. Trimming took 3 bases from V and 0 from J; bases not matched to a gene: 6. Germline assignment: CDR1 DFQATT and CDR2 SNEGSKA (reference sequence). This CDR3 has 15 amino acids. DNA of the CDR3: TGCAGTGCTAGTTCGACAGGGATAAGCACAGATACGCAGTATTTT. It is translated as CSASSTGISTDTQYF.

This clone has a single count. The chain has TRBV3-1 (or the pseudogene TRBV3-2) and TRBJ1-1, with D tentatively TRBD1 (5 bases). V was shortened by 8 bases and J by 0 bases, with 16 bases between the two germline ends. This CDR3 has 15 residues. The germline V gene has CDR1 LGHDT and CDR2 YNNKEL (reference sequence). The CDR3 loop is CASSGDGTLNTEAFF. DNA of the CDR3: TGTGCCAGCTCCGGGGACGGAACTTTGAACACTGAAGCTTTCTTT.

This sequence joins TRBV5-4 and TRBJ2-3, with D possibly called TRBD1 or TRBD2 (7 bases each). This CDR3 is built from 15 residues. Germline V gene sequence: CDR1 SGHNT, CDR2 YYREEE (reference sequence). V was trimmed by 3 bases and J by 1 base, leaving 12 bases between them. The CDR3 loop is CASSSGGARTDTQYF. In DNA, the CDR3 is TGTGCCAGCAGCTCAGGGGGGGCACGCACAGATACGCAGTATTTT.

The sample holds one count of this clone. The rearrangement joins TRBV6-5 to TRBJ1-1, with unresolved D. CDR1 is MNHEY, CDR2 SVGAGI, per germline. CDR3 size: 14 residues. With 7 bases removed from V and 4 bases from J, the gap between germline ends came to 16 bases. The DNA of the CDR3 is TGTGCCAGCACTATGAGGACTGGGAGCACTGAAGCTTTCTTT. The encoded protein is CASTMRTGSTEAFF.

V usage is TRBV7-9 and J usage is TRBJ1-2; the match to TRBD1 covers 7 bases. The CDR3 covers 13 residues. The V gene end was trimmed by 0 bases and the J gene end by 8 bases; junction bases not matched to a gene: 3. Germline assignment: CDR1 SEHNR and CDR2 FQNEAQ (reference sequence). CDR3 region: CASSLAQGRGYTF. For the CDR3, the DNA is TGTGCCAGCAGCTTAGCACAGGGGAGAGGCTACACCTTC.

V gene TRBV5-4 combines with J gene TRBJ1-2; D gene unclear. In germline, CDR1 is SGHNT, CDR2 YYREEE (reference sequence). V was pared by 4 bases and J by 4 bases, with 20 bases between. This CDR3 is 16 amino acids long. CDR3 in amino acids: CASSELTGSFRYGYTF. DNA of the CDR3: TGTGCCAGCAGCGAACTAACGGGATCCTTTCGCTATGGCTACACCTTC.

This clone was recorded only once. The chain has TRBV19 and TRBJ2-1; 14 bases are shared with TRBD2. V lost 2 bases to trimming and J lost 8 bases; unmatched junction nucleotides: 5. CDR1 and CDR2 (germline): LNHDA, SQIVND (reference sequence). CDR3 size: 16 residues. CDR3: CASSITTSGGAHEQFF. The DNA for the CDR3 is TGTGCCAGTAGTATAACGACTAGCGGGGGGGCCCATGAGCAGTTCTTC.

The genes are TRBV2 and TRBJ2-5, with 7 nucleotides matching TRBD2. CDR1 is SNHLY, CDR2 FYNNEI, per germline. This CDR3 region has 14 residues. Trimming cost V 1 base and J 3 bases; bases outside gene matches: 2. The CDR3 nucleotides are TGTGCCAGCAGTGAAGACCGGGGGGAAGAGACCCAGTACTTC. Translated: CASSEDRGEETQYF.

The chain is built from TRBV4-3 and TRBJ2-2, with D perhaps TRBD1 (6 bases). The germline gives CDR1 LGHNA, CDR2 YSLEER. The CDR3 is 18 amino acids. Trimming took off 4 bases at V and 6 bases at J, with 24 bases between the two ends. DNA of the CDR3: TGCGCCAGCAGCCTGCATCAATCGCTGGGACAAAGCGCCGGGGAGCTGTTTTTT. This sequence encodes CASSLHQSLGQSAGELFF.

The count of this clone is one. The chain combines TRBV27 with TRBJ2-6; 8 positions match TRBD1. From germline, CDR1 is MNHEY and CDR2 SMNVEV (reference sequence). With 5 bases clipped from V and 4 bases from J, the junction kept 13 bases outside the gene matches. CDR3 length equals 18 residues. This chain's CDR3 is CASSPPGTGPFGANVLTF. The DNA for the CDR3 is TGTGCCAGCAGTCCGCCCGGGACAGGACCCTTCGGGGCCAACGTCCTGACTTTC.

The gene calls are TRBV2 and TRBJ1-1; weak D call: TRBD1 (5 bases). Between the trimmed V and J ends, which lost 9 bases and 5 bases, there was a span of 10 bases. In germline, CDR1 is SNHLY, CDR2 FYNNEI. The CDR3 totals 11 residues. The CDR3 is CARGRATEAFF. The CDR3 DNA reads as TGTGCCAGGGGCAGGGCTACTGAAGCTTTCTTT.

The V and J genes are TRBV6-4 and TRBJ1-6; 9 bases match TRBD1. V trimming: 6 bases; J trimming: 8 bases; junction bases outside the gene matches: 5. The length of the CDR3 is 14 residues. The V gene's germline CDR1 is MRHNA and CDR2 SNTAGT. As DNA, the CDR3 is TGTGCCAGCAGGCACCGGGACAGGGATTCACCCCTCCACTTT. Translating gives CASRHRDRDSPLHF.

This clone was seen ten or more times. J is TRBJ2-7 and V is TRBV10-2; D might be TRBD1 (5 bases). CDR3 length: 11 residues. The germline CDR1 and CDR2 sequences are WSHSY and SAAADI. V was shortened by 4 bases and J by 7 bases, with 8 bases between the two germline ends. The CDR3 nucleotides read TGCGCCAGCAGTGCAGGGATTGAGCAGTACTTC. The encoded protein is CASSAGIEQYF.

This chain links TRBV5-4 with TRBJ1-1, with D uncertain. The CDR3 totals 15 residues. Looked up from germline, CDR1 is SGHNT and CDR2 is YYREEE (reference sequence). The germline V and J ends were trimmed by 0 bases and 1 base, with 10 bases remaining between them. CDR3 protein: CASSLGAAGNTEAFF. In DNA, the CDR3 is TGTGCCAGCAGCTTGGGGGCCGCGGGGAACACTGAAGCTTTCTTT. Complete variable domain (other parts from reference TRBV5-4 and TRBJ1-1): ETGVTQSPTHLIKTRGQQVTLRCSSQSGHNTVSWYQQALGQGPQFIFQYYREEENGRGNFPPRFSGLQFPNYSSELNVNALELDDSALYLCASSLGAAGNTEAFFGQGTRLTVV.

This chain links TRBV11-2 with TRBJ1-1, with D tentatively TRBD1 (5 bases). The V gene's germline CDR1 is SGHAT and CDR2 FQNNGV. CDR3 size: 15 residues. Trimming took 3 bases from V and 5 from J, leaving 16 bases between them. CDR3 sequence: CASSFLLQGETEAFF. CDR3 in DNA: TGTGCCAGCAGCTTCCTCCTTCAGGGAGAAACTGAAGCTTTCTTT.

The chain employs TRBV29-1 and TRBJ2-4; the match to TRBD2 covers 11 bases. J lost 6 bases, V lost 5 bases, and 0 bases had no gene match. The CDR3 extends over 12 amino acids. CDR1 and CDR2 (germline): SQVTM, ANQGSEA. The CDR3 spells CSVLAGGNIQYF. The CDR3 DNA sequence: TGCAGCGTTCTAGCGGGGGGAAACATTCAGTACTTC.

The J gene is TRBJ2-2, the V gene TRBV15; D is unclear. V was shortened by 0 bases and J by 0 bases, with 5 bases between the two germline ends. Germline V gives CDR1 LNHNV, CDR2 YYDKDF (reference sequence). This CDR3 region has 15 residues. CDR3 sequence: CATSRDRTNTGELFF. The CDR3 DNA reads as TGTGCCACCAGCAGAGATAGAACGAACACCGGGGAGCTGTTTTTT.

The chain joins TRBV11-2 to TRBJ2-3; D may be TRBD1 or TRBD2 (5 bases each). CDR1 is SGHAT and CDR2 is FQNNGV in the germline V gene. V was pared by 1 base and J by 2 bases, with 13 bases between. This CDR3 region has 16 residues. CDR3 DNA sequence: TGTGCCAGCAGCTTAGCGGGACGAACTACCACAGATACGCAGTATTTT. It yields the protein CASSLAGRTTTDTQYF.

In its sample, this clone was seen once. The gene calls are TRBV7-2 and TRBJ2-1, with D hard to call. This CDR3 region has 12 residues. Looked up from germline, CDR1 is SGHTA and CDR2 is FQGNSA. Trimming left V 3 bases short and J 3 bases short, with 3 bases between. CDR3 sequence reads: CASSFLYNEQFF. CDR3 in DNA: TGTGCCAGCAGCTTTCTCTACAATGAGCAGTTCTTC. Full variable domain (rest looked up from reference TRBV7-2 and TRBJ2-1): GAGVSQSPSNKVTEKGKDVELRCDPISGHTALYWYRQSLGQGLEFLIYFQGNSAPDKSGLPSDRFSAERTGGSVSTLTIQRTQQEDSAVYLCASSFLYNEQFFGPGTRLTVL.

The chain carries TRBV24-1 and TRBJ1-1; 7 nucleotides align to TRBD1. V was clipped by 3 bases and J by 4 bases; unmatched bases: 7. From germline, CDR1 is KGHDR and CDR2 SFDVKD. This CDR3 comprises 15 residues. The DNA of the CDR3 is TGTGCCACCAGTGATCCAAACAGGGGCGGCACTGAAGCTTTCTTT. Residues: CATSDPNRGGTEAFF.

The chain uses TRBV9 and TRBJ2-2; D is uncertain. The V end was cut by 2 bases, the J end by 1 base, with 9 bases between. The CDR3 spans 15 residues. Germline V gives CDR1 SGDLS, CDR2 YYNGEE. The chain's CDR3 is CASSVGPQNTGELFF. CDR3 nucleotide sequence: TGTGCCAGCAGCGTCGGACCCCAGAACACCGGGGAGCTGTTTTTT.

The chain couples TRBV6-1 to TRBJ2-1; 8 bases are shared with TRBD1. This CDR3 has 18 residues. The germline CDR1 and CDR2 sequences are MNHNS and SASEGT. After removal of 0 bases from V and 5 bases from J, the junction contained 12 bases not matched to a gene. In DNA, the CDR3 is TGTGCCAGCAGTGAAGCCCCCGGACAGGGACTCGGCCACAATGAGCAGTTCTTC. Translation: CASSEAPGQGLGHNEQFF.

The chain carries TRBV27 and TRBJ1-1, with D hard to call. The CDR3 is made up of 14 amino acids. Deletions cut 6 bases from V and 3 bases from J, with 14 bases between. From germline, CDR1 is MNHEY and CDR2 SMNVEV (reference sequence). CDR3 nucleotide sequence: TGTGCCAGCAGCTCTTTGTTGCCGTACACTGAAGCTTTCTTT. The encoded protein is CASSSLLPYTEAFF.

The V gene is TRBV3-1 (or the pseudogene TRBV3-2), the J gene TRBJ1-2; D not certain. Between the trimmed V and J ends, which lost 5 bases and 1 base, there was a span of 8 bases. The CDR3 totals 13 residues. The germline V gene encodes CDR1 LGHDT and CDR2 YNNKEL (reference sequence). CDR3 residues: CASSSSFNYGYTF. The CDR3 DNA follows: TGTGCCAGCAGCTCCAGCTTTAACTATGGCTACACCTTC.

The chain is built from TRBV9 and TRBJ2-3, with TRBD1 as a possible D gene (7 bases). The CDR3 has 16 amino acids. The V and J ends lost 4 bases and 1 base respectively, with 16 bases between them. CDR1 is SGDLS and CDR2 is YYNGEE in the germline V gene. CDR3 loop: CASSPYGGGGTDTQYF. CDR3 nucleotides: TGTGCCAGCAGCCCATACGGAGGGGGCGGCACAGATACGCAGTATTTT.

The CDR3 sequence is CASSGGNKDRGYGYTF. Here the CDR3 DNA reads TGTGCCAGCAGCGGGGGGAATAAGGACAGGGGATATGGCTACACCTTC. The J gene is TRBJ1-2, the V gene TRBV5-6; 9 bases align to TRBD1. This CDR3 has 16 residues. V dropped 4 bases and J dropped 5; count of bases not matched to a gene: 12. Germline CDR1 is SGHDT and CDR2 is YYEEEE.

This chain links TRBV12-3 or TRBV12-4 with TRBJ2-3; D remains unclear. The CDR3 contains 13 residues. The V end was cut by 6 bases, the J end by 5 bases, with 12 bases between. This CDR3 reads CASSTDGGDTQYF. Written as DNA, the CDR3 is TGTGCCAGCAGCACCGACGGTGGAGATACGCAGTATTTT.